This T cell receptor (beta chain) emerged from a study of graft-versus-host responses after intestinal transplantation. Study information: Recipients uniformly received anti-thymocyte globulin induction, followed by tacrolimus and steroids for two to four years. Study results and caveats: Across patients carrying graft-donor T cell macrochimerism, allografts held high graft-versus-host to host-versus-graft clonal ratios.

Comments on this clone: The antigen is unknown.

Assay: immunoSEQ multiplex PCR; the TCRdb copy retains only in-frame clones and omits some. The repertoire includes just under 90,000 clones, 75% to 90% of them detected once, and approximately 18% sits in the top ten. This CDR3 has 12 amino acids. From germline, CDR1 is MNHNY and CDR2 SVGAGI (reference sequence). The V and J ends lost 1 base and 4 bases respectively, with 4 bases between them. The material was unstimulated CD8+ T cells sorted from spleen or lymph node cells, obtained before intestinal transplant. The gene calls are TRBV6-6 and TRBJ1-1, with D unclear. This clonotype was obtained from a human donor who received an intestinal transplant. CDR3 DNA: TGTGCCAGCAGTTACTTGGGCACTGAAGCTTTCTTT. It specifies CASSYLGTEAFF.